This TCR beta chain originates from a study of shared clonotypes between healthy human individuals. Study in general: There were three CD4 naive, three CD4 memory, two CD8 naive and one CD8 memory plates per donor.

Several immunoSEQ plates received, in even portions, the genomic DNA of each subset. The table came from immunoSEQ multiplex PCR; TCRdb's copy has only in-frame clones and leaves some out. This table holds about 2.4 million clones, roughly 93% found once. Comment on this clone: The antigen is undetermined.

CDR1 is MNHEY, CDR2 SMNVEV, per germline (reference sequence). J lost 1 base, V lost 4 bases, and 13 bases had no gene match. This CDR3 is 17 amino acids long. Study outcomes and limitations: Donors were few, which limited the genetic and exposure-history diversity represented.

The sequencing input was naive CD4+ T cells from PBMCs. Subset meaning: CD45RA+ positively selected. The receptor comes from a man between 18 and 29 years old in good health. Some clones in this sample may be carry-over from other donors' samples. The V gene is TRBV27, the J gene TRBJ2-7, with 7 bases lining up with TRBD1. In DNA, the CDR3 is TGTGCCAGCAGTTCTTCAGCCCAGACAGGGAATTCCTACGAGCAGTACTTC. This encodes CASSSSAQTGNSYEQYF.